The clone carrying this T cell receptor beta chain has a count of ten or more. Its target is unknown. The PCR made use of 60 Vbeta and 13 Jbeta primers. The assay was immunoSEQ multiplex PCR, and TCRdb's table has in-frame clones only and misses some. The table has 95,000 to 150,000 clones, about 8.6% seen once. This record belongs to a study of cytomegalovirus exposure and HLA in healthy donors. Study-level background: Falling in the Caucasian-associated ancestry cluster were about 83% of 398 genotyped donors. Study results and caveats: Investigators reported 150 to 200 TCR beta chains as tied to cytomegalovirus. Through in vitro validation, three CMV-associated chains were shown to be specific for CMV antigens. Segments of the TCR beta V type were, in most cases, productive about 87% or about 30% of the time in an earlier analysis.

The CDR3 length is 17 residues. Trimming removed 4 bases from V and 6 bases from J; junction bases left unmatched: 11. Germline CDR1 and CDR2: LGHNT and FRNRAP. This chain uses TRBV12-5 with TRBJ2-1, with 11 nucleotides matching TRBD2. What was sequenced was PBMCs. This receptor was taken from a woman aged 35 to 49 in good health and CMV-seropositive. The CDR3 DNA is TGTGCTAGTGGTTCGAGTAGCGGGGGGGGGCTCGGCAATGAGCAGTTCTTC. Protein product: CASGSSSGGGLGNEQFF.